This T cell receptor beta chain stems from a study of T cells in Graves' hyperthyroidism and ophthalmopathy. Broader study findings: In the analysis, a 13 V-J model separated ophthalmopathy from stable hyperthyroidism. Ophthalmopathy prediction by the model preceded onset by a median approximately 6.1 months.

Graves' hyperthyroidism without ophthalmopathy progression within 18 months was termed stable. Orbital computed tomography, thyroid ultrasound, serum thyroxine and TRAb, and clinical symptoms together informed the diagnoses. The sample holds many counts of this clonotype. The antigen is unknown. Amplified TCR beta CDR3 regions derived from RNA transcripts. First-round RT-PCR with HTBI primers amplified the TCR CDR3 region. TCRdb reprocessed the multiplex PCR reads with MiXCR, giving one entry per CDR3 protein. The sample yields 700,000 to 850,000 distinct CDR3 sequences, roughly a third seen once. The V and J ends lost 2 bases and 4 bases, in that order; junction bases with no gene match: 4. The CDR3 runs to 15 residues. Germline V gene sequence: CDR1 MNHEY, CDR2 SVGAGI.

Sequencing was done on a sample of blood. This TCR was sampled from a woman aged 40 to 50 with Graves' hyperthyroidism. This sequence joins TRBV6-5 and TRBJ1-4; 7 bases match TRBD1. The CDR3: CASSYLGTVNEKLFF. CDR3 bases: TGTGCCAGCAGTTACCTCGGGACAGTTAATGAAAAACTGTTTTTT.